One sample yielded the 11 T cell receptor beta chains listed below, sequenced in a study of blood T cell repertoires in COVID-19 (dated by TCRdb to between 2020 and 2021). The library was generated by the immunoSEQ multiplex PCR assay. This is the immuneACCESS table as TCRdb keeps it, with only in-frame sequences that have V and J called. A part of the clones is gone; compared with another copy, unresolved V genes explain less than half, and the rest is unexplained. For this sample there are some 460,000 clones; 87% appear just once. The ten most abundant clones make up 0.7% of the sample. The sequencing input was PBMCs or T cells enriched from blood (not recorded which). These receptors all stem from a woman aged 18-29 years who had recovered from COVID-19.

V is TRBV7-2 and J is TRBJ1-2; D possibly corresponds to TRBD1 (5 bases). Germline values: CDR1 SGHTA, CDR2 FQGNSA. The V gene lost 5 bases and the J gene lost 5 bases, with 12 bases spanning the gap. The CDR3 length is 13 residues. The CDR3 reads CASSQVGQYGYTF. The CDR3 nucleotides are TGTGCCAGCAGCCAGGTGGGGCAATATGGCTACACCTTC. Variable domain in full (rest from reference TRBV7-2 and TRBJ1-2): GAGVSQSPSNKVTEKGKDVELRCDPISGHTALYWYRQSLGQGLEFLIYFQGNSAPDKSGLPSDRFSAERTGGSVSTLTIQRTQQEDSAVYLCASSQVGQYGYTFGSGTRLTVV.

The CDR3 nucleotides are TGCGCCAGCAGCCGACAGGGTAGGGATGAAAAACTGTTTTTT. Protein sequence: CASSRQGRDEKLFF. The chain joins TRBV5-1 to TRBJ1-4; 7 positions match TRBD1. The junction had 6 bases not matched to a gene; V was cut back by 4 bases and J by 6 bases. CDR1 SGHRS and CDR2 YFSETQ come from the germline V gene. The CDR3 runs to 14 residues.

The V and J genes are TRBV3-1 (or the pseudogene TRBV3-2) and TRBJ2-2; 9 bases align to TRBD2. There are 19 residues in the CDR3. V lost 1 base, J lost 1 base, and 10 bases stayed unmatched. Germline V CDR1 and CDR2: LGHDT, YNNKEL (reference sequence). The CDR3 nucleotides read TGTGCCAGCAGCCAAGCGGGACTAGCCGTACTAGAGAACACCGGGGAGCTGTTTTTT. Its protein is CASSQAGLAVLENTGELFF.

This rearrangement joins TRBV10-3 to TRBJ2-5; 7 bases agree with TRBD2. With 2 bases clipped from V and 6 bases from J, the junction kept 6 bases outside the gene matches. Germline V gene sequence: CDR1 ENHRY, CDR2 SYGVKD. The CDR3 has 14 amino acids. CDR3 nucleotides: TGTGCCATCAGTGAGGGGGGGGATAAACAGACCCAGTACTTC. It is translated as CAISEGGDKQTQYF.

As regards this clone: One end of the junction varies from germline; a read error may be responsible. The rearrangement joins TRBV9 to TRBJ2-3, with 9 bases fitting TRBD2. This CDR3 has 15 amino acids. The germline V gene encodes CDR1 SGDLS and CDR2 YYNGEE. Written as DNA, the CDR3 is TGTGCCAGCAGTGTAGGATCTAGCGGGGCAGGTACGCAGTATTTT. Its translation: CASSVGSSGAGTQYF.

V usage is TRBV7-9 and J usage is TRBJ1-2; 9 nucleotides align to TRBD1. Trimming removed 7 bases from V and 3 bases from J; junction bases left unmatched: 9. Germline V gene sequence: CDR1 SEHNR, CDR2 FQNEAQ (reference sequence). The CDR3 is 15 residues long. CDR3 in amino acids: CASIKTGGNDYGYTF. In nucleotides, the CDR3 is TGTGCCAGCATCAAGACAGGGGGTAACGACTATGGCTACACCTTC. Variable domain in full (rest from reference TRBV7-9 and TRBJ1-2): DTGVSQNPRHKITKRGQNVTFRCDPISEHNRLYWYRQTLGQGPEFLTYFQNEAQLEKSRLLSDRFSAERPKGSFSTLEIQRTEQGDSAMYLCASIKTGGNDYGYTFGSGTRLTVV.

This clone was seen more than once but under ten times. CDR3 amino acids: CASSLTGNGYTF. As DNA, the CDR3 is TGTGCCAGCAGTCTGACAGGGAATGGCTACACCTTC. The chain couples TRBV2 to TRBJ1-2, with TRBD1 matching 7 bases. The junction had 3 bases not matched to a gene; V was cut back by 5 bases and J by 6 bases. Germline CDR1 is SNHLY and CDR2 is FYNNEI. The CDR3 is 12 amino acids.

This clone appeared a single time. CDR3 residues: CASSLQGNGSPLHF. The CDR3 coding sequence is TGTGCCAGCAGCTTACAGGGGAATGGGTCACCCCTCCACTTT. This sequence joins TRBV7-9 and TRBJ1-6; TRBD1 might be the D (6 bases). In germline, CDR1 is SEHNR, CDR2 FQNEAQ (reference sequence). The CDR3 is 14 residues long. V lost 2 bases and J 10 bases, leaving 12 bases between the germline ends.

This chain joins TRBV30 and TRBJ1-5; 8 bases line up with TRBD1. V shed 3 bases and J 4 bases; nucleotides not matched to a gene: 8. CDR3 length: 15 residues. The germline gives CDR1 GTSNPN, CDR2 SVGIG (reference sequence). The CDR3 DNA is TGTGCCTGGAGACAACAGGGGGTCGGAAATCAGCCCCAGCATTTT. Translation gives CAWRQQGVGNQPQHF.

The count of this clone is one. CDR3 in DNA: TGTGCCAGCCCAGACTTTAATTCGTCAGTAGGAATAATACGTGAGCAGTTCTTC. Protein: CASPDFNSSVGIIREQFF. The chain couples TRBV19 to TRBJ2-1, with D uncertain. The germline CDR1 and CDR2 sequences are LNHDA and SQIVND (reference sequence). This CDR3 spans 18 amino acids. V dropped 9 bases and J dropped 9 bases, with 33 bases sitting between them.

This chain joins TRBV5-4 and TRBJ2-7; 8 bases line up with TRBD2. Germline values: CDR1 SGHNT, CDR2 YYREEE (reference sequence). CDR3 length equals 16 residues. J lost 0 bases, V lost 3 bases, and 8 bases had no gene match. This CDR3 reads CASSSRGGPPSYEQYF. CDR3 coding DNA: TGTGCCAGCAGCTCCCGCGGGGGGCCTCCCTCCTACGAGCAGTACTTC.